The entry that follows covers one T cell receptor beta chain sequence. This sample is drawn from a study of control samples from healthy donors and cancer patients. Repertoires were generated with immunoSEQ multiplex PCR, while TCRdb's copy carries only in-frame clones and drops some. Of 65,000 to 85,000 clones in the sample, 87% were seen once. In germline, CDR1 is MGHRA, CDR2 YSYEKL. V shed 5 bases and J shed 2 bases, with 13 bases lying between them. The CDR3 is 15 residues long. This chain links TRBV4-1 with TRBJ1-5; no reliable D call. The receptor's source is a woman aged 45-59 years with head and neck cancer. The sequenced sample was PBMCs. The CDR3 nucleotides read TGCGCCAGCAGCATGGGTGTGGCCGGCAATCAGCCCCAGCATTTT. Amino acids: CASSMGVAGNQPQHF.